This T cell receptor (beta chain) was identified during a study of cytomegalovirus exposure and HLA in healthy donors. The study's findings and limits: A later analysis reported that several of the most significant clusters appeared to be linked to common viral pathogens, among them Epstein-Barr virus. Earlier analysis found most TCR beta V segments productive about 87% or about 30% of the time. The study flagged some 170 TCR beta chains as cytomegalovirus-associated. A later analysis reportedly found fewer N-insertions in an Asian-associated ancestry cluster than the roughly 670-donor mean.

On this clone: Its specificity is not known.

60 Vbeta and 13 Jbeta primers were used in PCR. The method was immunoSEQ multiplex PCR; TCRdb's version includes in-frame clones alone and lacks a portion of them. The profile shows hundreds of thousands of clones, about two thirds of them singletons. CDR1 is SQVTM and CDR2 is ANQGSEA in the germline V gene. The CDR3 extends over 14 amino acids. The V and J ends lost 6 bases and 3 bases respectively, with 17 bases between them. The material sequenced was PBMCs. The V and J genes are TRBV29-1 and TRBJ1-2; D may be TRBD1 (6 bases). The clonotype comes from a man in his forties in good health and CMV-seropositive. The CDR3 loop reads CSVARGGVDYGYTF. The CDR3 nucleotides are TGCAGCGTCGCGAGGGGGGGAGTGGACTATGGCTACACCTTC.